These T cell receptor beta chains were read from a single sample in a study of OX40 agonist ivuxolimab in advanced cancers. The method was immunoSEQ multiplex PCR; TCRdb's version includes in-frame clones alone and lacks a portion of them. The sample shows under 70,000 clones, about 80% of them seen only once. The starting material was CD4+ or CD8+ T cells sorted from blood, obtained in a trial of the OX40 agonist ivuxolimab. The origin of the receptors is an adult with an advanced solid tumor such as melanoma, head and neck, liver or kidney cancer. Each CDR3 is given with its conserved first and last residue. The D gene is left open where the match is weak. Size is stated for part of the rows, as once, few or many counts, or as a class when the clone is expanded.

CDR3 DNA	CDR3 protein	CDR3 length	D gene	J gene	clone size	V gene
TGTGCCAGCAGCTCGACAGGGATATCCAATGAGCAGTTCTTC	CASSSTGISNEQFF	14	TRBD1	TRBJ2-1	NA	TRBV7-8
TGTGCCAGCAGCCAGGGTGCAGCCTCTAGCACAGATACGCAGTATTTT	CASSQGAASSTDTQYF	16	NA	TRBJ2-3	NA	TRBV11-3
TGTGCCAGCAGTCGCGAGTACAGTGAAGCTTTCTTT	CASSREYSEAFF	12	NA	TRBJ1-1	NA	TRBV6-1
TGTGCCACCAGAGGGGGATCTCCTAATTCACCCCTCCACTTT	CATRGGSPNSPLHF	14	NA	TRBJ1-6	few	TRBV5-4
TGTGCCAGCACCCAATACAGCGGACAGGGTCGAAAAGAGACCCAGTACTTC	CASTQYSGQGRKETQYF	17	TRBD1	TRBJ2-5	NA	TRBV7-2
TGCGCCAGCAGCTTCACCGGGACATTCAACACTGAAGCTTTCTTT	CASSFTGTFNTEAFF	15	NA	TRBJ1-1	NA	TRBV5-1
TGTGCCAGCAGCCCATTAAACATGAACACTGAAGCTTTCTTT	CASSPLNMNTEAFF	14	NA	TRBJ1-1	NA	TRBV5-6
TGTGCCAGCAGCTACAGGGACACCATTCAGTACTTC	CASSYRDTIQYF	12	NA	TRBJ2-4	NA	TRBV6-1
TGTGCCAGCAGCGCCTCTAGCGGGGGCAACTACGAGCAGTACTTC	CASSASSGGNYEQYF	15	TRBD2	TRBJ2-7	NA	TRBV7-2
TGCAGCTACAACTCAGTACAGGGGGAGACCCAGTACTTC	CSYNSVQGETQYF	13	TRBD1	TRBJ2-5	NA	TRBV29-1
TGTGCCAGCAGCTTAGTTGGGGGGCTCAACACTGAAGCTTTCTTT	CASSLVGGLNTEAFF	15	NA	TRBJ1-1	NA	TRBV7-2
TGTGCCAGCAGTGAACCCGGGGGGCGAGGCTATGGCTACACCTTC	CASSEPGGRGYGYTF	15	NA	TRBJ1-2	NA	TRBV25-1
TGTGCCAGCAGACCCGCCATGGTTTCCTACGAGCAGTACTTC	CASRPAMVSYEQYF	14	NA	TRBJ2-7	NA	TRBV6-6
TGTGCCAGCAGCCTAAGAGGGGGCGCGGTGAACACTGAAGCTTTCTTT	CASSLRGGAVNTEAFF	16	TRBD1	TRBJ1-1	NA	TRBV27
TGTGCCAGTAGTATGCCCCAGGGGGCAGCGCACAATGAGCAGTTCTTC	CASSMPQGAAHNEQFF	16	TRBD1	TRBJ2-1	NA	TRBV19
TGTGCCAGCAGCTTGGAACAGGGGAGTATGTACGAGCAGTACTTC	CASSLEQGSMYEQYF	15	TRBD1	TRBJ2-7	NA	TRBV5-4
TGTGCCACCAGCAGAGATTCGGGCTTCACAGATACGCAGTATTTT	CATSRDSGFTDTQYF	15	NA	TRBJ2-3	NA	TRBV15
TGTGCCAGCGACGACGAGCTTACAGGGAACCACGAGCAGTACTTC	CASDDELTGNHEQYF	15	NA	TRBJ2-7	once	TRBV25-1
TGTGCCAGCAGCCAAGCGACAGGGCAGTCTGGCTATGGCTACACCTTC	CASSQATGQSGYGYTF	16	TRBD1	TRBJ1-2	NA	TRBV7-2
TGTGCCAGCAGCCGGACAGGGGACATATCCTCTAACACTGAAGCTTTCTTT	CASSRTGDISSNTEAFF	17	TRBD1	TRBJ1-1	NA	TRBV5-6
TGTGCCAGCAGCGTATCCAGCGGGGGGGCCGGAGATACGCAGTATTTT	CASSVSSGGAGDTQYF	16	TRBD2	TRBJ2-3	NA	TRBV9
TGTGCCAGCAGTGAAGACCACGAGCAGTACTTC	CASSEDHEQYF	11	NA	TRBJ2-7	NA	TRBV6-1
TGTGCCAGTAGTAGGGGGGGTATACCTCAAGGTAACGAGCAGTACTTC	CASSRGGIPQGNEQYF	16	TRBD2	TRBJ2-7	NA	TRBV19
TGTGCCAGCAGCTTAGGGGGCTATGGCTACACCTTC	CASSLGGYGYTF	12	NA	TRBJ1-2	NA	TRBV7-2
TGCGCCAGCAGCCAAGACCGGACGGGCACAGATACGCAGTATTTT	CASSQDRTGTDTQYF	15	NA	TRBJ2-3	NA	TRBV4-3
TGTGCCAGCAGCTTAGGAGGGGGCAATGAGCAGTTCTTC	CASSLGGGNEQFF	13	NA	TRBJ2-1	NA	TRBV7-9
TGTGCCAGCAGAATAGCGGCCGGGGAGCTGTTTTTT	CASRIAAGELFF	12	NA	TRBJ2-2	few	TRBV6-6
TGTGCCAGCAGACAGGGCCCCGGGGAGCTGTTTTTT	CASRQGPGELFF	12	NA	TRBJ2-2	NA	TRBV6-1
TGTGCCAGTACCCCAAGGCGGAAAGAAGATACGCAGTATTTT	CASTPRRKEDTQYF	14	NA	TRBJ2-3	NA	TRBV19
TGTGCCAGCTCATACACCCAGAGCTCCTACGAGCAGTACTTC	CASSYTQSSYEQYF	14	NA	TRBJ2-7	NA	TRBV6-5
TGTGCCAGCAAAGGGACAGGGGGCAACACCGGGGAGCTGTTTTTT	CASKGTGGNTGELFF	15	TRBD1	TRBJ2-2	NA	TRBV11-3
TGCGCCAGCACCAGCCCCATGAACACTGAAGCTTTCTTT	CASTSPMNTEAFF	13	NA	TRBJ1-1	NA	TRBV5-1